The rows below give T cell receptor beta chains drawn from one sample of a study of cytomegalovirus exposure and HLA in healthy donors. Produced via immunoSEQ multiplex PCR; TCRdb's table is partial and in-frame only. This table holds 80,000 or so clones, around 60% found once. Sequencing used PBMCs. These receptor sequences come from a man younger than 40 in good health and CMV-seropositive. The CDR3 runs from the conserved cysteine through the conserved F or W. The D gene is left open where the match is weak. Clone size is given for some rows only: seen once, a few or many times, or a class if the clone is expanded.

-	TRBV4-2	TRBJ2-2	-	TGTGCCAGCAGCCAGACGGGACACCGGGACGCCCTTACCGGGGAGCTGTTTTTT	CASSQTGHRDALTGELFF
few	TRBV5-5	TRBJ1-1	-	TGTGCCAGCAGCTTGTTAGTCAACACTGAAGCTTTCTTT	CASSLLVNTEAFF
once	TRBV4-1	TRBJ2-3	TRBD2	TGCGCCAGCAGCCTTAGGCGGGGGGACCGGGATACGCAGTATTTT	CASSLRRGDRDTQYF
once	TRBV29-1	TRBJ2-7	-	TGCAGCGTTGAAGATCGGAGGGAACGGGGGAGCTCCTCCTACGAGCAGTACTTC	CSVEDRRERGSSSYEQYF
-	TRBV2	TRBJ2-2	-	TGTGCCAGCCCAAGTCCTACGAACACCGGGGAGCTGTTTTTT	CASPSPTNTGELFF
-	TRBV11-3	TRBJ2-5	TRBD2	TGTGCCAGCAGCGGGAGCGGGGGTGAGCAAGAGACCCAGTACTTC	CASSGSGGEQETQYF
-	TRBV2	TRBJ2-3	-	TGTGCCAGCAGGACCGCCTCACAGGGGAGGGATACGCAGTATTTT	CASRTASQGRDTQYF
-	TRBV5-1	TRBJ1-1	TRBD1	TGCGCCAGCTCATTACAGGGGGGAAGTTCTGAAGCTTTCTTT	CASSLQGGSSEAFF
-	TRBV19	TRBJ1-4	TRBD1	TGTGCCAGTAGCAGGGGGAGGGAAAAACTGTTTTTT	CASSRGREKLFF
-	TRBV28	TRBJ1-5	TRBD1	TGTGCCAGCAGTTTATACCGGGACAGTTATAGCAATCAGCCCCAGCATTTT	CASSLYRDSYSNQPQHF
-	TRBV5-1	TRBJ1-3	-	TGCGCCAGCAGCCGTAGCGGCGGTAACTCTGGAAACACCATATATTTT	CASSRSGGNSGNTIYF
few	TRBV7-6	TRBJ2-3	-	TGTGCCAGCAGCTTAGTTGTAGCGGAACGCACAGATACGCAGTATTTT	CASSLVVAERTDTQYF
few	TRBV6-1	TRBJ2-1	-	TGTGCCAGCGGACAGTCCTACAATGAGCAGTTCTTC	CASGQSYNEQFF
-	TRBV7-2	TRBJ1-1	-	TGTGCCAGCAGCTTAGCCAGGGAGAACACTGAAGCTTTCTTT	CASSLARENTEAFF
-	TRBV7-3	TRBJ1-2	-	TGTGCCAGCAGCACTTCGACAGGATCTAACTATGGCTACACCTTC	CASSTSTGSNYGYTF
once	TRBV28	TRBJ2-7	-	TGTGCCAGCAGTTTATTGCAGGAGGTCCACGAGCAGTACTTC	CASSLLQEVHEQYF
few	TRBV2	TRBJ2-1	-	TGTGCCAGTACACTTGACGGGGATTGGAATGAGCAGTTCTTC	CASTLDGDWNEQFF
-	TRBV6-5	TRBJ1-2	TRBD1	TGTGCCAGCAGTCTAGGACAGGGAGGTGGCTACACCTTC	CASSLGQGGGYTF
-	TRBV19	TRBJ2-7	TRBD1	TGTGCCAGTAGTTATGGGGGACAGGGCTACGAGCAGTACTTC	CASSYGGQGYEQYF
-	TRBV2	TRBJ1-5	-	TGTGCCAGCAGCTTAGAGCAGGGATACAATCAGCCCCAGCATTTT	CASSLEQGYNQPQHF